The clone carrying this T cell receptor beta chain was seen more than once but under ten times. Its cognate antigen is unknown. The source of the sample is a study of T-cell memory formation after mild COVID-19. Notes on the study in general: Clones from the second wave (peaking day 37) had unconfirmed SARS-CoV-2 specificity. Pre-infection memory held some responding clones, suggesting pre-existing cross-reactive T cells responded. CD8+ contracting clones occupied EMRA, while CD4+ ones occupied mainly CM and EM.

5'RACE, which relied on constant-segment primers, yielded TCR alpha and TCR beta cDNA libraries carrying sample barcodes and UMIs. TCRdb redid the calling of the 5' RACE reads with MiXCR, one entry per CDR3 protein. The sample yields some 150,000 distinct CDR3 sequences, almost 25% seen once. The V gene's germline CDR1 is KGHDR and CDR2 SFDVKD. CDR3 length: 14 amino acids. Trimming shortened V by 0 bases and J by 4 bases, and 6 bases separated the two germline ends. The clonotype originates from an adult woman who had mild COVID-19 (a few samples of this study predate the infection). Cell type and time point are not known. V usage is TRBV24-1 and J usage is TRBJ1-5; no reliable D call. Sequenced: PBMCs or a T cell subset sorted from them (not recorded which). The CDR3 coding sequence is TGTGCCACCAGTGATTTGCACAGAAATCAGCCCCAGCATTTT. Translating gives CATSDLHRNQPQHF.